This T cell receptor beta chain was sequenced for a study of blood T cell repertoires in COVID-19. Study information: Sites across the United States, Italy and Spain contributed samples from acute and convalescent COVID-19. PBMCs, B-cell-depleted T cells, or T cells provided the cDNA or gDNA that made up the material.

Trimming removed 6 bases at V and 2 bases at J, with 4 bases between. The germline V gene has CDR1 LGHNT and CDR2 FRNRAP. The CDR3 totals 11 residues. Per the original methods: From reference gene primer amplification, estimates of nucleated cell counts were derived. Assay: immunoSEQ multiplex PCR; the TCRdb copy retains only in-frame clones and omits some. Clone size and V and J calls were adopted from that table, with D and trimming inferred from the DNA. The data hold under 350,000 clones, with approximately 85% observed a single time. This clone was detected only a few times. The clonotype comes from a human donor in a cohort sampled during active COVID-19. The chain combines TRBV12-5 with TRBJ1-1; the D is unclear. The sample was peripheral blood. In nucleotides, the CDR3 is TGTGCTAGTGGCCCAAACACTGAAGCTTTCTTT. Protein: CASGPNTEAFF.